The 9 T cell receptor beta chains in this list originate from one sample, sequenced in a study of molecular identifiers for immune sequencing clone quantification. TCRdb passed the PCR reads through MiXCR, listing each CDR3 protein once. The repertoire holds approximately 590,000 distinct CDR3 sequences, with roughly 27% as singletons. The sample consisted of naive CD8+ T cells from blood, with Jurkat cell RNA spiked in. As to subset: FACS-sorted CD8+CD4-CCR7+CD45RA+ naive T cells. All receptors come from a human donor in good health. Some libraries in this study had Jurkat cell RNA spiked in.

This clonotype was observed many times. The chain combines TRBV5-4 with TRBJ2-7; 11 bases match TRBD1. The CDR3 is 16 amino acids. Trimming cost V 3 bases and J 5 bases; bases outside gene matches: 10. Germline V CDR1 and CDR2: SGHNT, YYREEE (reference sequence). This CDR3 reads CASSSDPGQGAHEQYF. DNA for the CDR3: TGTGCCAGCAGCTCAGACCCTGGACAGGGGGCCCACGAGCAGTACTTC.

This chain links TRBV28 with TRBJ1-6; D might be TRBD1 (5 bases). Trimming left V 5 bases short and J 9 bases short, with 17 bases between. The germline CDR1 and CDR2 sequences are MDHEN and SYDVKM. The CDR3 extends over 15 amino acids. The CDR3 reads CASSSPGGVSSPLHF. The CDR3 bases are TGTGCCAGCAGTAGTCCGGGGGGGGTGAGTTCACCCCTCCACTTT.

This clonotype has only a few counts. The chain recombines TRBV18 with TRBJ2-1, with 7 bases identical to TRBD1. Trimming at V came to 0 bases and at J to 5 bases, leaving 7 bases not matched to a gene. The CDR3 has 16 residues. Per germline, CDR1 KGHSH and CDR2 LQKENI. The CDR3 is CASSPPVGQANNEQFF. The CDR3, as DNA: TGTGCCAGCTCACCACCGGTCGGACAGGCGAACAATGAGCAGTTCTTC.

This clonotype was detected ten times or more. This chain links TRBV25-1 with TRBJ2-7, with D uncertain. V lost 4 bases to trimming and J lost 7 bases, with 11 bases between them. The CDR3 sequence is 12 residues long. CDR1 MGHDK and CDR2 SYGVNS come from the germline V gene. CDR3 coding DNA: TGTGCCAGCAGTGTAGGTCCGTATGAGCAGTACTTC. This gives the protein CASSVGPYEQYF.

The chain employs TRBV30 and TRBJ2-2; 8 bases align to TRBD1. The length of the CDR3 is 14 residues. With 3 bases clipped from V and 0 bases from J, the junction kept 0 bases outside the gene matches. CDR1 GTSNPN and CDR2 SVGIG come from the germline V gene (reference sequence). The DNA of the CDR3 is TGTGCCTGGAGGACAGGGGCGAACACCGGGGAGCTGTTTTTT. This sequence encodes CAWRTGANTGELFF.

The sample holds a few counts of this clonotype. The rearrangement uses TRBV27 and TRBJ1-2; possible D gene TRBD1, 5 bases. Germline V gives CDR1 MNHEY, CDR2 SMNVEV (reference sequence). The CDR3 is 15 residues long. Trimming stripped 5 bases from V and 4 bases from J, with 17 bases between. The CDR3 DNA reads TGTGCCAGCAGTCCCCTGGGTGGGGCCTTCTATGGCTACACCTTC. Encoded protein: CASSPLGGAFYGYTF.

About this clonotype itself: This may be a read error: a much more frequent sequence differs by one nucleotide. The CDR3 coding sequence is TGTGCCAGCAGTGCGGGACAGGGAAGTACCGAGCAGTACTTC. It yields the protein CASSAGQGSTEQYF. V gene TRBV12-3 or TRBV12-4 combines with J gene TRBJ2-7; the match to TRBD1 covers 9 bases. The J segment lost 6 bases and the V segment lost 5 bases, leaving 8 bases of the junction unmatched. This CDR3 contains 14 residues.

This clonotype was found many times. The gene calls are TRBV27 and TRBJ1-5; no reliable D call. The germline gives CDR1 MNHEY, CDR2 SMNVEV (reference sequence). The ends were cut back, 10 bases at V and 3 bases at J, with 13 bases in the middle. The length of the CDR3 is 13 residues. The DNA of the CDR3 is TGTGCCACCGGCCGGAGTTACAATCAGCCCCAGCATTTT. As protein: CATGRSYNQPQHF.

This clonotype was counted ten times or more. The gene calls are TRBV7-9 and TRBJ1-6, with D maybe TRBD1 (5 bases). Germline assignment: CDR1 SEHNR and CDR2 FQNEAQ (reference sequence). The CDR3 is 16 amino acids. Trimming pared 2 bases from V and 8 bases from J, leaving 16 bases between. The CDR3 DNA is TGTGCCAGCAGCTTATCCCGTGGGGGAGAAGATTCACCCCTCCACTTT. This encodes CASSLSRGGEDSPLHF.